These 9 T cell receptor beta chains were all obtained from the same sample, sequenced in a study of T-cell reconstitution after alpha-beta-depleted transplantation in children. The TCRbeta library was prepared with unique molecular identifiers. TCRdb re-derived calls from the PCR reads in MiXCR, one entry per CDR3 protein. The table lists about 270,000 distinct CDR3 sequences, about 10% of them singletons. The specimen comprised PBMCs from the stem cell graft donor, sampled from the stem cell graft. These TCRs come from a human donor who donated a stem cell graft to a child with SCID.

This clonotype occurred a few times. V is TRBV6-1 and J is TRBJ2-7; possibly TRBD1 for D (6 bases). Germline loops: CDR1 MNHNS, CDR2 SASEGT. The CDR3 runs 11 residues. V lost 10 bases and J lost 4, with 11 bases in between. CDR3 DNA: TGTGCCAAGAAACAGGGTTACGAGCAGTACTTC. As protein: CAKKQGYEQYF.

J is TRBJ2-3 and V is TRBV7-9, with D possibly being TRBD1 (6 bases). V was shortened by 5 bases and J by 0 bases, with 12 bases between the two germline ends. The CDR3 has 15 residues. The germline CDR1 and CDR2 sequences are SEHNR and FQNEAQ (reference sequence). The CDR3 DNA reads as TGTGCCAGCAGCCGGACAGCCTCTAGCACAGATACGCAGTATTTT. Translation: CASSRTASSTDTQYF.

Here the CDR3 reads CASSKGTGGAQTGELFF. Here the CDR3 DNA reads TGTGCCAGCAGCAAAGGGACAGGGGGCGCCCAGACCGGGGAGCTGTTTTTT. The chain is built from TRBV7-6 and TRBJ2-2, with 12 bases that match TRBD1. This CDR3 is 17 amino acids long. CDR1 is SGHVS and CDR2 is FNYEAQ in the germline V gene. Germline trimming cut 5 bases from V and 5 bases from J; bases unmatched to any gene: 9.

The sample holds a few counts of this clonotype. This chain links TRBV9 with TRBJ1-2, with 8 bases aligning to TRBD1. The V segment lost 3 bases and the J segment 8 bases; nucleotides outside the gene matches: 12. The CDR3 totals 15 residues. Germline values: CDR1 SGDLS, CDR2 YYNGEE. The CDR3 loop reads CASSGPDRGGGGYTF. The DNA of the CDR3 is TGTGCCAGCAGCGGACCCGACAGGGGAGGTGGCGGCTACACCTTC.

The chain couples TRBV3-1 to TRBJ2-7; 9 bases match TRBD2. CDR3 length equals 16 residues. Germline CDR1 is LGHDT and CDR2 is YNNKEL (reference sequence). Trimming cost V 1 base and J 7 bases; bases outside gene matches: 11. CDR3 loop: CASSQVLGGGAREQYF. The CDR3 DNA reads TGTGCCAGCAGCCAAGTCCTGGGCGGGGGGGCCCGAGAGCAGTACTTC.

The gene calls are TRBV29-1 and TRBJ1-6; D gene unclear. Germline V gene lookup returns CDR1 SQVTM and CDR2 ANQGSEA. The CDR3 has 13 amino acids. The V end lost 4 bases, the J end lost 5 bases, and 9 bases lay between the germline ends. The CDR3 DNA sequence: TGCAGCGTTGCAGCCGCAAATAATTCACCCCTCCACTTT. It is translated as CSVAAANNSPLHF.

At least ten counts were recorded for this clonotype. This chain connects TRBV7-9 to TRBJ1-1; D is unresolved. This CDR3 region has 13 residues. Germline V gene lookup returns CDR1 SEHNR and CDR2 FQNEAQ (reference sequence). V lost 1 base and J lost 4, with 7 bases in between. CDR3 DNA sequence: TGTGCCAGCAGCTTAGGTCCACTCACTGAAGCTTTCTTT. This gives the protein CASSLGPLTEAFF. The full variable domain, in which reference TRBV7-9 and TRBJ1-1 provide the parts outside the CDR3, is DTGVSQNPRHKITKRGQNVTFRCDPISEHNRLYWYRQTLGQGPEFLTYFQNEAQLEKSRLLSDRFSAERPKGSFSTLEIQRTEQGDSAMYLCASSLGPLTEAFFGQGTRLTVV.

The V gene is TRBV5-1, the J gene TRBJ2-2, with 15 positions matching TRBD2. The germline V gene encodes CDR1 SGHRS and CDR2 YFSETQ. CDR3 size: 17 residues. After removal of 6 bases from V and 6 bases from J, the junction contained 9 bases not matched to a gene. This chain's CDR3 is CASTWTSGGAGAGELFF. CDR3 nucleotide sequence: TGCGCCAGCACATGGACTAGCGGGGGGGCCGGAGCCGGGGAGCTGTTTTTT. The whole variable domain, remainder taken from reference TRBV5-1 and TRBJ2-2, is KAGVTQTPRYLIKTRGQQVTLSCSPISGHRSVSWYQQTPGQGLQFLFEYFSETQRNKGNFPGRFSGRQFSNSRSEMNVSTLELGDSALYLCASTWTSGGAGAGELFFGEGSRLTVL.

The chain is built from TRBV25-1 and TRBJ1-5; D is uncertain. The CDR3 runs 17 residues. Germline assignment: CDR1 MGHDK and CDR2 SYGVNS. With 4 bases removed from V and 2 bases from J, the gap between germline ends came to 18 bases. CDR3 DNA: TGTGCCAGCAGTGGAGGTGCTGGAGGGTTAGGCAATCAGCCCCAGCATTTT. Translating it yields CASSGGAGGLGNQPQHF. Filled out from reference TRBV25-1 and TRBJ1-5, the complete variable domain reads EADIYQTPRYLVIGTGKKITLECSQTMGHDKMYWYQQDPGMELHLIHYSYGVNSTEKGDLSSESTVSRIRTEHFPLTLESARPSHTSQYLCASSGGAGGLGNQPQHFGDGTRLSIL.